This section outlines one T cell receptor beta chain sequence together with its context. What it binds is not known. The data originate from a study of T cell repertoires in cytomegalovirus infection. TCRdb used MiXCR to reprocess the reads, holding one entry per CDR3 protein. Of 250,000 to 400,000 distinct CDR3 sequences listed, 20% to 25% are singletons. This TCR derives from a human donor in good health (CMV status not recorded). Some clones in this sample may be carry-over from other donors' samples. The sample here was cultured PBMCs, taken from culture after CMV antigen stimulation.

CDR3 amino acids: CASSVDRNTEAFF. The CDR3 DNA reads TGTGCCAGCAGTGTTGACAGAAACACTGAAGCTTTCTTT. The chain employs TRBV27 and TRBJ1-1; tentative D call: TRBD1 (5 bases). This CDR3 contains 13 residues. Germline values: CDR1 MNHEY, CDR2 SMNVEV (reference sequence). V lost 5 bases and J lost 2, with 9 bases in between.